This entry features one TCR beta chain sequence. This specimen comes from a study of glioma-infiltrating T cells after dendritic cell vaccination. Turning to the study itself: Treatment, given 2003 to 2012, was autologous tumor lysate-pulsed dendritic cell vaccination.

CDR1 LNHDA and CDR2 SQIVND come from the germline V gene (reference sequence). The CDR3 extends over 15 amino acids. The ends were cut back, 3 bases at V and 2 bases at J, with 13 bases in the middle. Repertoires were generated with immunoSEQ multiplex PCR, while TCRdb's copy carries only in-frame clones and drops some. The sample carries 45,000 to 55,000 clones, about 85% recorded once. The source was blood, collected before dendritic cell vaccination. This chain joins TRBV19 and TRBJ1-1; weak D call: TRBD1 (6 bases). The TCR sequence derives from a human donor with glioblastoma. The CDR3 loop is CASSIRGGGNTEAFF. As DNA, the CDR3 is TGTGCCAGTAGTATTCGAGGGGGGGGTAACACTGAAGCTTTCTTT.